This T cell receptor (beta chain) stems from a study of T-cell reconstitution after alpha-beta-depleted transplantation in children. The TCRbeta library incorporated unique molecular identifiers. TCRdb re-called the PCR reads through MiXCR, storing one row per CDR3 protein. The sample shows 450,000 to 550,000 distinct CDR3 sequences, 11% of them seen only once. V was pared by 6 bases and J by 5 bases, with 6 bases of the junction left unmatched. The CDR3 spans 13 residues. Study results and limitations: Several patients had high TCRbeta diversity at day 60; it came from surviving recipient T cells and thymic progenitors.

This clonotype was seen repeatedly, ten times or more. Its antigen remains unknown. The clonotype originates from a female patient between 2 and 15 years old who had a stem cell transplant for aplastic anemia, so the T cells may come from the graft donor. The sample was PBMCs, mostly from graft donor cells, taken 180 days after TCRalphabeta/CD19-depleted stem cell transplant. The chain links TRBV12-3 or TRBV12-4 to TRBJ2-5; the match to TRBD1 covers 7 bases. The CDR3 spells CASSLTGTETQYF. The CDR3 nucleotides read TGTGCCAGCAGCTTGACAGGGACGGAGACCCAGTACTTC.